The entry below describes one TCR beta chain. The antigen it binds to is not known. No base qualities exist here, and no much larger clone lies one base off it. For this chain, trimming is 4 bases at the V end and 4 bases at the J end, and the number of junction bases without a gene match is 5. From a lookup of the germline V gene, CDR1 and CDR2 are SGHRS and YFSETQ. The CDR3, from cysteine to phenylalanine, totals 15 residues. CDR3 DNA only is kept here, 45 bases in frame from base 1. The immunoSEQ Assay was used to sequence TCRbeta CDR3 regions. After extraction, genomic DNA underwent amplification by bias-controlled multiplex PCR, followed by high-throughput sequencing. On the authors' methods: To quantify the absolute abundance of each unique TCRbeta CDR3 region, sequences were collapsed and filtered. Usable DNA was measured by amplifying reference genes present in all nucleated cells, and TCRbeta template counts were normalized to that usable DNA to estimate T cell fraction. Repertoire TCRs were annotated as SARS-CoV-2-specific when V gene, CDR3 amino acid sequence and J gene were exactly matched to a known reactive TCR set. The reference SARS-CoV-2 TCR set came from MIRA and was filtered for enrichment in COVID-19-positive ImmuneCODE repertoires, removing public or cross-reactive TCRs. Using the MIRA antigens, annotated TCRs were further analysed by specific ORF or by position within an ORF. Depth was the summed frequency of annotated unique rearrangements, while breadth was defined as annotated unique rearrangements over total unique productive rearrangements. Group comparisons of TCR breadth used two-sided Wilcoxon rank-sum tests. TCRdb provides this immuneACCESS table in a form limited to in-frame rearrangements. Some clones are lacking; in checked studies, under half of them reflect an unresolved V gene, and why the rest are absent is not known. V and J calls and clone size come straight from that table; D and trimming were deduced from the DNA. Recorded for this sample are about 400,000 clones; about 83% of them occurred a single time. Clones ranked in the top ten supply almost 7.5% of the sample.

The label giving this sample's treatment or condition can be read as: some 20 received Ad26.COV2.S at low or high dose, single or two shots; several received placebo; per-sample allocation not given. Repertoires of vaccine and placebo recipients were sequenced from samples collected on day 63 after the first injection. In Cohort 1b, about two dozen adults aged 18-55 years were enrolled at a single site in Boston, USA, between 29 July and 7 August 2020. Ad26.COV2.S consisted of a replication-incompetent adenovirus type 26 vector by which a prefusion-stabilized SARS-CoV-2 spike protein from the original Wuhan strain was expressed. The data belong to a study of Ad26.COV2.S vaccination and SARS-CoV-2 variants (dated by TCRdb to the early 2020s). As for the study more broadly: Vaccine-arm donors were drawn from COV1001, a multicentre, randomized, double-blind, placebo-controlled phase I-IIa trial of Ad26.COV2.S in healthy adults. Ad26.COV2.S was administered intramuscularly at 5 x 10^10 or 1 x 10^11 viral particles, either as a single shot or as two shots given 56 days apart. TCRbeta repertoire sequencing served as the tool for gauging how specific and how broad the SARS-CoV-2-reactive T cell receptors were following Ad26.COV2.S vaccination. The TCR-sequenced set comprised approximately 32 samples: some 20 Ad26.COV2.S vaccine recipients, 5 placebo recipients and 8 SARS-CoV-2 convalescent individuals. Trial participants were randomized into five groups of five: low-dose or high-dose Ad26.COV2.S given once or twice, or placebo on both occasions. Blinding of investigators to trial group allocation was maintained during experiments and outcome assessment.

Study-level results and caveats: The study lacked the statistical power to compare responses across vaccine doses or regimens. Substantial breadth of spike-specific CD8+ and CD4+ T cell responses was reported after vaccination. Comparable non-spike TCR breadth was observed between vaccine and placebo recipients, consistent with only spike being contained in the vaccine. According to the authors, total T cell responses may have been underestimated by the TCR breadth and depth analyses. Spike-specific TCR breadth was higher in Ad26.COV2.S recipients than in placebo recipients (P = 0.0014).

The clonotype comes from a person aged 18-65 years who received the Ad26.COV2.S COVID-19 vaccine or a placebo. This specimen was peripheral blood, taken in a trial of Ad26.COV2.S vaccine versus placebo. The sequence joins TRBV5-1 to TRBJ2-5; 12 nucleotides in the junction match TRBD2. For the CDR3, the sequence is CASSLTSGGRETQYF. The DNA sequence follows: TGCGCCAGCAGCCTGACTAGCGGGGGACGAGAGACCCAGTACTTC.